Presented here are 28 T cell receptor beta chains from one specimen sequenced in a study of shared clonotypes between healthy human individuals. Sequencing used immunoSEQ multiplex PCR; TCRdb keeps in-frame clones, though not all of them. The data show around 2.3 million clones, 90% to 97% seen once. Sample: naive CD4+ T cells sorted from blood. Subset meaning: CD45RA+ positively selected. These receptors were collected from a man between 18 and 35 years old in good health.

The chain is built from TRBV15 and TRBJ1-1, with 7 nucleotides matching TRBD1. The CDR3 extends over 16 amino acids. Germline V gene lookup returns CDR1 LNHNV and CDR2 YYDKDF (reference sequence). V was clipped by 2 bases and J by 0 bases; unmatched bases: 6. CDR3 coding DNA: TGTGCCACCAGCAGAAAATCGACAGGGATGAACACTGAAGCTTTCTTT. As protein: CATSRKSTGMNTEAFF.

The chain couples TRBV7-2 to TRBJ2-2, with D uncertain. The CDR3 contains 15 residues. The germline V gene has CDR1 SGHTA and CDR2 FQGNSA. Trimming cost V 0 bases and J 0 bases, with 5 bases left between them. This CDR3 is CASSLARANTGELFF. The CDR3 coding sequence is TGTGCCAGCAGCTTAGCCCGCGCGAACACCGGGGAGCTGTTTTTT. Complete variable domain (other parts from reference TRBV7-2 and TRBJ2-2): GAGVSQSPSNKVTEKGKDVELRCDPISGHTALYWYRQSLGQGLEFLIYFQGNSAPDKSGLPSDRFSAERTGGSVSTLTIQRTQQEDSAVYLCASSLARANTGELFFGEGSRLTVL.

The chain links TRBV21-1 to TRBJ2-7; TRBD2, the D gene given by the table, was not confirmed from the DNA. TRBV21-1 is recorded as a pseudogene. This CDR3 is built from 16 residues. This CDR3 reads CASSSPRESPDYEQYF. Written as DNA, the CDR3 is TGTGCCAGCAGCTCGCCACGGGAATCACCGGACTACGAGCAGTACTTC.

The CDR3 sequence is CAGDRGHGEQFF. CDR3 bases: TGTGCCGGGGACAGGGGGCATGGTGAGCAGTTCTTC. V usage is TRBV30 and J usage is TRBJ2-1, with TRBD1 identical over 12 bases. Trimming cost V 8 bases and J 9 bases; bases outside gene matches: 5. Looked up from germline, CDR1 is GTSNPN and CDR2 is SVGIG (reference sequence). The CDR3 is 12 residues long.

The V gene is TRBV7-2, the J gene TRBJ1-3; no clear D. Germline CDR1 and CDR2: SGHTA and FQGNSA. CDR3 size: 13 residues. The V end was cut by 3 bases, the J end by 4 bases, with 7 bases between. Written as DNA, the CDR3 is TGTGCCAGCAGCTTTCTGGCCGGAAACACCATATATTTT. This encodes CASSFLAGNTIYF.

This clone has just one count. This chain uses TRBV10-1 with TRBJ2-1; 10 bases line up with TRBD2. The length of the CDR3 is 14 residues. CDR1 and CDR2 from the germline V gene are WNHNN and SYGVQD (reference sequence). J gave up 10 bases and V 6 bases, and 9 bases lay outside the gene matches. CDR3 sequence reads: CASSLSGRANEQFF. Here the CDR3 DNA reads TGCGCCAGCAGCCTCAGCGGGAGGGCCAACGAGCAGTTCTTC.

The CDR3 DNA reads as TGTGCCAGCAGTGAAACAGGGCAGGCAAACTATGGCTACACCTTC. Its translation: CASSETGQANYGYTF. This chain links TRBV6-1 with TRBJ1-2; D might be TRBD1 (6 bases). Germline CDR1 MNHNS, CDR2 SASEGT. The CDR3 totals 15 residues. Trimming took 2 bases from V and 2 from J, leaving 12 bases between them.

The gene calls are TRBV9 and TRBJ2-2; D not resolved. V was trimmed by 0 bases and J by 6 bases, leaving 3 bases between them. Per the germline V gene, CDR1 is SGDLS and CDR2 is YYNGEE. The CDR3 length is 12 residues. CDR3 nucleotide sequence: TGTGCCAGCAGCGTAGAGCCCGGGGAGCTGTTTTTT. This encodes CASSVEPGELFF.

The chain combines TRBV7-2 with TRBJ2-5; TRBD2 matches 7 bases. Germline CDR1 is SGHTA and CDR2 is FQGNSA. V gave up 6 bases and J gave up 3 bases; unmatched junction bases: 7. There are 14 residues in the CDR3. The chain's CDR3 is CASSLGGLKETQYF. The DNA of the CDR3 is TGTGCCAGCAGTTTGGGGGGACTAAAAGAGACCCAGTACTTC.

The table lists this clone with a count of one. This rearrangement joins TRBV10-2 to TRBJ2-5; TRBD1 matches 9 bases. V dropped 6 bases and J dropped 4; count of bases not matched to a gene: 6. CDR3 size: 14 residues. CDR1 is WSHSY and CDR2 is SAAADI in the germline V gene. This chain's CDR3 is CASSQGTGRETQYF. CDR3 DNA sequence: TGCGCCAGCAGCCAAGGGACAGGGAGAGAGACCCAGTACTTC.

In the case of this clone: At the DNA level, this CDR3 is encoded by other sequences in the same sample as well. J is TRBJ1-2 and V is TRBV28, with D tentatively TRBD1 (5 bases). The CDR3 extends over 11 amino acids. Trimming stripped 5 bases from V and 5 bases from J, with 6 bases between. From germline, CDR1 is MDHEN and CDR2 SYDVKM. CDR3 DNA: TGTGCCAGCAGTGGGACTTATGGCTACACCTTC. Protein product: CASSGTYGYTF.

In this sample, this clone turned up once. The rearrangement uses TRBV5-4 and TRBJ2-7, with 9 bases matching TRBD2. The CDR3 has 15 residues. The J segment lost 4 bases and the V segment lost 7 bases, leaving 12 bases of the junction unmatched. From germline, CDR1 is SGHNT and CDR2 YYREEE (reference sequence). CDR3 loop: CASGPGAGGPYEQYF. CDR3 nucleotide sequence: TGTGCCAGCGGCCCCGGTGCGGGGGGGCCTTACGAGCAGTACTTC.

The rearrangement joins TRBV6-6 to TRBJ2-4; tentative D call: TRBD1 (5 bases). Germline-derived CDR1 and CDR2 are MNHNY and SVGAGI (reference sequence). The V and J ends lost 4 bases and 7 bases respectively, with 20 bases between them. The CDR3 runs to 16 residues. In DNA form, the CDR3 reads TGTGCCAGCAGTTTCGTACCGGCAGGGTCACAGAACATTCAGTACTTC. This translates into CASSFVPAGSQNIQYF.

The chain joins TRBV4-1 to TRBJ1-1; D is uncertain. Germline loops: CDR1 MGHRA, CDR2 YSYEKL. The CDR3 spans 15 residues. Trimming took off 4 bases at V and 4 bases at J, with 16 bases between the two ends. The CDR3 DNA sequence: TGCGCCAGCAGCCGGCTGGAGGGAGGTGGCACTGAAGCTTTCTTT. Its translation: CASSRLEGGGTEAFF.

V usage is TRBV5-4 and J usage is TRBJ2-3, with 8 bases identical to TRBD1. Germline V gene sequence: CDR1 SGHNT, CDR2 YYREEE (reference sequence). The ends lost 3 bases at V and 2 bases at J; junction bases unmatched: 5. The CDR3 runs to 15 residues. CDR3 region: CASSYGRGPTDTQYF. For the CDR3, the DNA is TGTGCCAGCAGCTACGGCAGGGGGCCCACAGATACGCAGTATTTT.

V usage is TRBV6-6 and J usage is TRBJ1-2; the D is unclear. Per the germline V gene, CDR1 is MNHNY and CDR2 is SVGAGI (reference sequence). The CDR3 sequence is 14 residues long. The V gene lost 7 bases and the J gene lost 0 bases, with 12 bases spanning the gap. CDR3 in amino acids: CASTRQVSNYGYTF. DNA of the CDR3: TGTGCCAGCACCCGCCAGGTTTCTAACTATGGCTACACCTTC.

The chain couples TRBV10-1 to TRBJ2-7; TRBD1 or TRBD2 may be the D gene (5 bases each). Germline V gives CDR1 WNHNN, CDR2 SYGVQD (reference sequence). The CDR3 consists of 15 residues. V lost 9 bases and J lost 4, with 22 bases in between. CDR3 nucleotide sequence: TGCGCCAGATCTCGGGAAGGGGACCGTCTTTACGAGCAGTACTTC. Translation: CARSREGDRLYEQYF.

The chain joins TRBV12-5 to TRBJ2-7; TRBD1 matches 8 bases. CDR1 is LGHNT and CDR2 is FRNRAP in the germline V gene. V lost 6 bases and J lost 7; bases outside the gene matches: 14. The CDR3 runs to 15 residues. DNA for the CDR3: TGTGCTAGTGGCTCGCCCGGACAGGGCTACGGTGAGCAGTACTTC. Translation gives CASGSPGQGYGEQYF.

The rearrangement links TRBV21-1 to TRBJ2-7; the D call TRBD1 from the table was never checked on the DNA. TRBV21-1 is assigned pseudogene status. This CDR3 has 16 amino acids. The CDR3 reads CASSKDSAGDGAEQYF. The CDR3 DNA reads TGTGCCAGCAGCAAAGATTCGGCAGGCGATGGCGCCGAGCAGTACTTC.

This chain links TRBV7-8 with TRBJ1-1, with D hard to call. The CDR3 contains 16 residues. The V gene lost 5 bases and the J gene lost 0 bases, with 16 bases spanning the gap. Germline values: CDR1 SGHVS, CDR2 FQNEAQ. The CDR3 bases are TGTGCCAGCAGCCCGGTGGGTTTGGGAATGAACACTGAAGCTTTCTTT. Translated, it gives CASSPVGLGMNTEAFF. The full variable domain, with the rest looked up from reference TRBV7-8 and TRBJ1-1, is GAGVSQSPRYKVAKRGQDVALRCDPISGHVSLFWYQQALGQGPEFLTYFQNEAQLDKSGLPSDRFFAERPEGSVSTLKIQRTQQEDSAVYLCASSPVGLGMNTEAFFGQGTRLTVV.

The V and J genes are TRBV7-9 and TRBJ1-1; D gene uncertain. V gave up 2 bases and J gave up 3 bases, with 7 bases separating them. The germline CDR1 and CDR2 sequences are SEHNR and FQNEAQ (reference sequence). CDR3 length equals 13 residues. The CDR3 region has the DNA TGTGCCAGCAGCTTAATAGGCGACACTGAAGCTTTCTTT. It specifies CASSLIGDTEAFF.

The chain employs TRBV28 and TRBJ1-5; unclear D gene. The V gene's germline CDR1 is MDHEN and CDR2 SYDVKM. The CDR3 totals 14 residues. V was cut by 6 bases and J by 6 bases, with 15 bases left in between. The CDR3 DNA reads TGTGCCAGCAGCCCTCTTAGTTTCAGTCAGCCCCAGCATTTT. Amino acids: CASSPLSFSQPQHF.

The chain has TRBV29-1 and TRBJ1-1; no clear D. The CDR3 is 13 residues long. The V gene's germline CDR1 is SQVTM and CDR2 ANQGSEA. Trimming removed 2 bases from V and 3 bases from J, with 10 bases in between. DNA of the CDR3: TGCAGCGTTGAAAGCGGGTGGGACACTGAAGCTTTCTTT. Its translation: CSVESGWDTEAFF.

The rearrangement joins TRBV7-9 to TRBJ1-6; perhaps TRBD1 as D (5 bases). The germline V and J ends were trimmed by 3 bases and 10 bases, with 19 bases remaining between them. CDR1 and CDR2 from the germline V gene are SEHNR and FQNEAQ (reference sequence). This CDR3 region has 16 residues. The DNA for the CDR3 is TGTGCCAGCAGCTTCCGTACGACGGCCGGGGACTCACCCCTCCACTTT. Protein: CASSFRTTAGDSPLHF.

For the CDR3, the DNA is TGTGCCTGGAGTGTGTTAGACGCTGAAAAACTGTTTTTT. It is translated as CAWSVLDAEKLFF. The chain uses TRBV30 and TRBJ1-4; D not resolved. Looked up from germline, CDR1 is GTSNPN and CDR2 is SVGIG (reference sequence). The CDR3 totals 13 residues. Trimming cost V 0 bases and J 7 bases, with 9 bases left between them.

Points on this clone: Other nucleotide sequences in the sample specify the same CDR3. The chain carries TRBV5-1 and TRBJ2-7, with 8 bases fitting TRBD2. This CDR3 has 14 amino acids. Germline V gene lookup returns CDR1 SGHRS and CDR2 YFSETQ. After removal of 1 base from V and 4 bases from J, the junction contained 4 bases not matched to a gene. The CDR3 loop is CASSLSGGPYEQYF. CDR3 nucleotide sequence: TGCGCCAGCAGCTTGTCGGGAGGGCCTTACGAGCAGTACTTC.

The gene calls are TRBV10-3 and TRBJ2-2; no definite D call. Germline values: CDR1 ENHRY, CDR2 SYGVKD. V lost 4 bases and J lost 6, with 6 bases in between. CDR3 length: 12 amino acids. The CDR3 bases are TGTGCCATCAGTGTAGGTCCCGGGGAGCTGTTTTTT. This translates into CAISVGPGELFF.

This sequence joins TRBV6-1 and TRBJ1-6; 11 nucleotides match TRBD1. The CDR3 length is 15 residues. V lost 2 bases, J lost 10 bases, and 4 bases stayed unmatched. The germline CDR1 and CDR2 sequences are MNHNS and SASEGT. The CDR3 coding sequence is TGTGCCAGCAGTGAACAGGACAGGGGGCAATCACCCCTCCACTTT. Translating it yields CASSEQDRGQSPLHF.